The T cell receptor beta chain under discussion was sequenced for a study of cytomegalovirus exposure and HLA in healthy donors. General study findings and limits: The study listed roughly 150 cytomegalovirus-associated TCR beta chains. Through in vitro validation, three CMV-associated chains were shown to be specific for CMV antigens.

This CDR3 has 14 residues. Trimming stripped 5 bases from V and 2 bases from J, with 10 bases between. Per germline, CDR1 SGHTA and CDR2 FQGNSA. Concerning this clone itself: Its antigen remains unidentified.

TCRdb keeps only in-frame clones here, not all; method: immunoSEQ multiplex PCR. Of 55,000 to 80,000 clones in the sample, roughly 96% were seen once. The sequenced sample was PBMCs. The J gene is TRBJ2-4, the V gene TRBV7-2, with a possible D match to TRBD1 (5 bases). This TCR came from a man between 18 and 29 years old in good health and CMV-seronegative. The CDR3 sequence is CASSTRATKNIQYF. DNA for the CDR3: TGTGCCAGCAGCACCAGGGCTACCAAAAACATTCAGTACTTC.